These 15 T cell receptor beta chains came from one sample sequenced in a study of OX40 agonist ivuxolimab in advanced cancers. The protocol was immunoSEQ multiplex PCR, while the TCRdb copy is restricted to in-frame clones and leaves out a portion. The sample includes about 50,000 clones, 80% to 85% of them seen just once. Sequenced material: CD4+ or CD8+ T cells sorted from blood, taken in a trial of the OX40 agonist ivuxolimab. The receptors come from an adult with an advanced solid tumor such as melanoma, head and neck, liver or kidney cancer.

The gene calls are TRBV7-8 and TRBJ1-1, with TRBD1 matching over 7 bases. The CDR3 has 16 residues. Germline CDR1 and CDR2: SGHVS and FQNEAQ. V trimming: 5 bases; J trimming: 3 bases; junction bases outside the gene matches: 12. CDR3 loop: CASSPNGDSSYTEAFF. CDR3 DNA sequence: TGTGCCAGCAGCCCAAACGGGGACAGCTCTTACACTGAAGCTTTCTTT. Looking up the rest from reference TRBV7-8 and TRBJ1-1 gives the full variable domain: GAGVSQSPRYKVAKRGQDVALRCDPISGHVSLFWYQQALGQGPEFLTYFQNEAQLDKSGLPSDRFFAERPEGSVSTLKIQRTQQEDSAVYLCASSPNGDSSYTEAFFGQGTRLTVV.

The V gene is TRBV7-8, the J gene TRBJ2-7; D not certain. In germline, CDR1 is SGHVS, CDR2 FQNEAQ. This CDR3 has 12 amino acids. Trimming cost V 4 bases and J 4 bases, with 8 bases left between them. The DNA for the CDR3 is TGTGCCAGCAGCTCGGCTAGGTACGAGCAGTACTTC. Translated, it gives CASSSARYEQYF.

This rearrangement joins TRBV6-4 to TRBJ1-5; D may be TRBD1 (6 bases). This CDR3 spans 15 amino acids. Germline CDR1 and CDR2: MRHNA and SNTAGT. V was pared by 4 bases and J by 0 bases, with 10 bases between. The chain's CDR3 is CASSGQVYSNQPQHF. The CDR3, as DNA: TGTGCCAGCAGTGGACAGGTTTATAGCAATCAGCCCCAGCATTTT.

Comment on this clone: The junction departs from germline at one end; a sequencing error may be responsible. The CDR3 loop reads CASTEGNWNSPLHF. The CDR3 DNA sequence: TGTGCCAGCACTGAAGGTAACTGGAATTCACCCCTCCACTTT. The gene calls are TRBV6-1 and TRBJ1-6, with D unclear. CDR1 and CDR2 (germline): MNHNS, SASEGT. The CDR3 runs 14 residues.

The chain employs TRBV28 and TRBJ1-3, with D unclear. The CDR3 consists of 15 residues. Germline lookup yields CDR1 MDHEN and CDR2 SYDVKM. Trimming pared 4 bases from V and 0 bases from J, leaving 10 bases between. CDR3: CASSWWENSGNTIYF. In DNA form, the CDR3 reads TGTGCCAGCAGTTGGTGGGAGAACTCTGGAAACACCATATATTTT. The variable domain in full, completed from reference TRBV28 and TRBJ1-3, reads DVKVTQSSRYLVKRTGEKVFLECVQDMDHENMFWYRQDPGLGLRLIYFSYDVKMKEKGDIPEGYSVSREKKERFSLILESASTNQTSMYLCASSWWENSGNTIYFGEGSWLTVV.

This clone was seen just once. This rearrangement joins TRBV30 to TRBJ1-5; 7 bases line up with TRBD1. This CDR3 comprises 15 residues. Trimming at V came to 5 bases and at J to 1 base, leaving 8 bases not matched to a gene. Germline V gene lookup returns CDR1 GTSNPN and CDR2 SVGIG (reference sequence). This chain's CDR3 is CAWGPGTASNQPQHF. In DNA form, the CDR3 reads TGTGCCTGGGGACCCGGGACAGCCAGCAATCAGCCCCAGCATTTT. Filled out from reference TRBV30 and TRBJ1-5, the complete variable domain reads SQTIHQWPATLVQPVGSPLSLECTVEGTSNPNLYWYRQAAGRGLQLLFYSVGIGQISSEVPQNLSASRPQDRQFILSSKKLLLSDSGFYLCAWGPGTASNQPQHFGDGTRLSIL.

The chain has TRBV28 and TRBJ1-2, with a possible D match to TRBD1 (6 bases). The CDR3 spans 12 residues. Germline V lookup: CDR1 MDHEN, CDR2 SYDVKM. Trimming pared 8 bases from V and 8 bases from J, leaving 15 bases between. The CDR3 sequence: CASFMGGRGYTF. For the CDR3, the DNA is TGTGCCAGCTTCATGGGGGGCCGAGGCTACACCTTC.

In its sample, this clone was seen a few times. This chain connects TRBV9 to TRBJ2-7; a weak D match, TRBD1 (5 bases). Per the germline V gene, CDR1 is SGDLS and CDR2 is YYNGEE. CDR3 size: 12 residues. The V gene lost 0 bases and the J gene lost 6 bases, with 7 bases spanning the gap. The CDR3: CASSVDGAEQYF. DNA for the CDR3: TGTGCCAGCAGCGTAGATGGGGCCGAGCAGTACTTC.

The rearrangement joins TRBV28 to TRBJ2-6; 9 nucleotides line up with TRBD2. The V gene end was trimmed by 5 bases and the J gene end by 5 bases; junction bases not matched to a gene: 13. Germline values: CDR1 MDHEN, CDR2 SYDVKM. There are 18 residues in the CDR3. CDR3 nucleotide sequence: TGTGCCAGCAGTGGACCGGGACTAGCCGGGGACAGGGCCAACGTCCTGACTTTC. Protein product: CASSGPGLAGDRANVLTF.

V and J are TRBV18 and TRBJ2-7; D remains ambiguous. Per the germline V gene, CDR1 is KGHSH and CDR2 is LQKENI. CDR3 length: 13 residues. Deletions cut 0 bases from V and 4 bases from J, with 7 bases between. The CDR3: CASSPPGEYEQYF. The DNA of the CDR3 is TGTGCCAGCTCACCACCAGGAGAGTACGAGCAGTACTTC. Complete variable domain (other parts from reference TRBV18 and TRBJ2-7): NAGVMQNPRHLVRRRGQEARLRCSPMKGHSHVYWYRQLPEEGLKFMVYLQKENIIDESGMPKERFSAEFPKEGPSILRIQQVVRGDSAAYFCASSPPGEYEQYFGPGTRLTVT.

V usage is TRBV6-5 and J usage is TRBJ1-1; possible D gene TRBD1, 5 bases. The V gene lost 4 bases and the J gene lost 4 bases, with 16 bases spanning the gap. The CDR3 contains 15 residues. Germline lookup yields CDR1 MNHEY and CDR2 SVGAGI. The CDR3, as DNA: TGTGCCAGCAGTTCCAAAGGAGGGGTTGCCACTGAAGCTTTCTTT. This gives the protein CASSSKGGVATEAFF.

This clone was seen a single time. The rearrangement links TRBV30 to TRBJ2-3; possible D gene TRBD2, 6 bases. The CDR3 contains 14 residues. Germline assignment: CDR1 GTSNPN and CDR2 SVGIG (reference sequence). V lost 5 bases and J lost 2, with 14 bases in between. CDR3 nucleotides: TGTGCCTGGGGACGGGGCGGGGACACAGATACGCAGTATTTT. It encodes CAWGRGGDTDTQYF.

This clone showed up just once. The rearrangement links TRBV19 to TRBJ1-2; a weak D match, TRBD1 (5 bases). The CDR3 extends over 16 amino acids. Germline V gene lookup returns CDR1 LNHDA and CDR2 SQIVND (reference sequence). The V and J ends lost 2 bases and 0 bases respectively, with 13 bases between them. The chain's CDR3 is CASSILPGASNYGYTF. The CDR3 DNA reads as TGTGCCAGTAGTATATTACCCGGGGCTTCTAACTATGGCTACACCTTC.

The CDR3, as DNA: TGCGCCAGCAGCTGGACGGGGGGAAGTGAGACCCAGTACTTC. Translated: CASSWTGGSETQYF. J is TRBJ2-5 and V is TRBV5-1, with TRBD2 matching 7 bases. CDR1 and CDR2 from the germline V gene are SGHRS and YFSETQ. The V gene end was trimmed by 3 bases and the J gene end by 5 bases; junction bases not matched to a gene: 7. There are 14 residues in the CDR3.

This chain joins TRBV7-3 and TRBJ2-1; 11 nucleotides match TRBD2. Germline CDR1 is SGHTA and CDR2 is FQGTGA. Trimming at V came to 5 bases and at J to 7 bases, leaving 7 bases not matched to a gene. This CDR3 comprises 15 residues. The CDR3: CASSRGTSGRNEQFF. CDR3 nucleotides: TGTGCCAGCAGCCGGGGGACTAGCGGTAGGAATGAGCAGTTCTTC.